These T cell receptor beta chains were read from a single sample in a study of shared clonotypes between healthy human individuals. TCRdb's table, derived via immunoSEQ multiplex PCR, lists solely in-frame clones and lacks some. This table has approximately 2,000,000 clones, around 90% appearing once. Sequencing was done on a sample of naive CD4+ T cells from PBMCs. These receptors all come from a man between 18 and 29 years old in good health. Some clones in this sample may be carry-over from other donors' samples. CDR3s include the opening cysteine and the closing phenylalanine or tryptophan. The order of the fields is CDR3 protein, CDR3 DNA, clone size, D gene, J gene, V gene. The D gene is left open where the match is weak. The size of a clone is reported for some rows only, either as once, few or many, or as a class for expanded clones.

CASSENRGGVNTEAFF,TGTGCCAGCAGTGAAAACAGGGGGGGCGTGAACACTGAAGCTTTCTTT,-,TRBD1,TRBJ1-1,TRBV2
CASTTGLSGANVLTF,TGTGCCAGTACCACAGGGCTGTCTGGGGCCAACGTCCTGACTTTC,-,-,TRBJ2-6,TRBV7-9
CAWSVGGAAKNIQYF,TGTGCCTGGAGTGTTGGGGGGGCGGCCAAAAACATTCAGTACTTC,-,-,TRBJ2-4,TRBV30
CASTTDNSYEQYF,TGTGCCAGCACGACGGACAACTCCTACGAGCAGTACTTC,-,-,TRBJ2-7,TRBV6-1
CASSLYGNGIETQYF,TGTGCCAGCAGCTTATACGGGAACGGGATAGAGACCCAGTACTTC,-,-,TRBJ2-5,TRBV11-2
CASSLQGASGNTIYF,TGTGCCAGCAGCTTACAGGGGGCAAGTGGAAACACCATATATTTT,-,TRBD1,TRBJ1-3,TRBV7-3
CASSYQGYEQYF,TGTGCCAGCAGTTATCAGGGTTACGAGCAGTACTTC,-,-,TRBJ2-7,TRBV28
CSVDRGQVYGYTF,TGCAGCGTTGACAGGGGGCAAGTCTATGGCTACACCTTC,-,TRBD1,TRBJ1-2,TRBV29-1
CASRGQGPYEQYF,TGTGCCAGCAGGGGACAGGGCCCCTACGAGCAGTACTTC,-,TRBD1,TRBJ2-7,TRBV6-5
CASSKAGRTYNEQFF,TGTGCCAGTAGTAAAGCGGGCCGGACCTACAATGAGCAGTTCTTC,-,-,TRBJ2-1,TRBV19
CASGQGGQPQHF,TGTGCCAGCGGACAGGGTGGCCAGCCCCAGCATTTT,once,TRBD1,TRBJ1-5,TRBV6-1
CASSPASLSPLHF,TGTGCCAGCTCACCAGCCAGCCTTTCACCCCTCCACTTT,-,-,TRBJ1-6,TRBV18
CASSRRETTERTDTQYF,TGTGCCAGCAGCCGAAGAGAGACTACCGAACGCACAGATACGCAGTATTTT,-,-,TRBJ2-3,TRBV11-2
CARSSRTARSYGYTF,TGTGCCAGAAGTTCTCGGACAGCCAGGAGCTATGGCTACACCTTC,few,-,TRBJ1-2,TRBV5-3
CASSYRAVYEQYF,TGTGCCAGCAGTTACCGAGCAGTCTACGAGCAGTACTTC,-,-,TRBJ2-7,TRBV6-6
CASSPERERYNEQFF,TGTGCCAGCTCACCGGAGCGGGAGCGATACAATGAGCAGTTCTTC,-,TRBD2,TRBJ2-1,TRBV18
CASSYWRTSENEQFF,TGTGCCAGCAGTTACTGGCGGACTAGCGAGAATGAGCAGTTCTTC,-,TRBD2,TRBJ2-1,TRBV6-6
CASSLAREAPHEQFF,TGTGCCAGCAGCTTAGCGAGGGAAGCCCCTCATGAGCAGTTCTTC,-,-,TRBJ2-1,TRBV11-2
CASSSEGWAGGVFF,TGTGCCAGCAGTTCCGAGGGGTGGGCCGGCGGGGTGTTTTTT,-,-,TRBJ1-4,TRBV2
CASSLALAGVEQFF,TGTGCCAGCAGCTTAGCCCTAGCGGGCGTGGAGCAGTTCTTC,-,TRBD2,TRBJ2-1,TRBV7-9
CASRTGLQGYTF,TGTGCCAGCAGGACAGGGTTGCAGGGCTACACCTTC,once,TRBD1,TRBJ1-2,TRBV28
CASSVMTGQGGELFF,TGTGCCAGCAGCGTAATGACAGGGCAAGGCGGGGAGCTGTTTTTT,once,TRBD1,TRBJ2-2,TRBV9
CASPRPGRAGGELAYEQYF,TGCGCCAGCCCCCGCCCGGGTAGGGCAGGGGGCGAATTAGCCTACGAGCAGTACTTC,-,TRBD1,TRBJ2-7,TRBV5-1
CASSLQETQYF,TGTGCCAGCAGCCTGCAAGAGACCCAGTACTTC,-,-,TRBJ2-5,TRBV7-9
CASSQDLETQYF,TGCGCCAGCAGCCAAGATCTAGAGACCCAGTACTTC,-,-,TRBJ2-5,TRBV4-3
CAWSRGGRYNEQFF,TGTGCCTGGAGTCGGGGCGGGAGATACAATGAGCAGTTCTTC,-,TRBD2,TRBJ2-1,TRBV30
CASSSQGKVTEAFF,TGTGCCAGCAGCTCACAGGGAAAAGTCACTGAAGCTTTCTTT,-,-,TRBJ1-1,TRBV5-5
CASSPIAGRDEQFF,TGCGCCAGCAGCCCCATAGCGGGTCGGGATGAGCAGTTCTTC,-,TRBD2,TRBJ2-1,TRBV5-1
CASTDVNRGPYGYTF,TGTGCCAGCACCGACGTGAATCGGGGCCCCTATGGCTACACCTTC,-,-,TRBJ1-2,TRBV28
CASSPQTGGEQFF,TGTGCCAGCTCACCACAGACAGGGGGCGAGCAGTTCTTC,-,TRBD1,TRBJ2-1,TRBV18
CASSPLGAVNYGYTF,TGCGCCAGCAGCCCCTTGGGGGCCGTGAACTATGGCTACACCTTC,-,-,TRBJ1-2,TRBV5-1
CASSMRGPGVNEQYF,TGTGCCAGTAGTATGCGGGGGCCTGGGGTCAACGAGCAGTACTTC,-,-,TRBJ2-7,TRBV19
CASSLGFGILNTEAFF,TGCGCCAGCAGCTTGGGGTTTGGGATTCTGAACACTGAAGCTTTCTTT,-,-,TRBJ1-1,TRBV5-1
CASTPGGPGEQYF,TGTGCCAGTACCCCGGGGGGCCCAGGCGAGCAGTACTTC,-,-,TRBJ2-7,TRBV19
CASSGRETQYF,TGTGCCAGCAGTGGTAGGGAGACCCAGTACTTC,-,-,TRBJ2-5,TRBV2
CASSLGTSGTLRQFF,TGTGCCAGCAGCCTGGGGACTAGCGGGACCTTAAGGCAGTTCTTC,-,TRBD2,TRBJ2-1,TRBV5-4
CASTRKDREAGELFF,TGTGCCAGCACCAGAAAGGACAGGGAAGCCGGGGAGCTGTTTTTT,-,TRBD1,TRBJ2-2,TRBV5-4
CASSSGAKGEKLFF,TGTGCCAGCAGTTCCGGGGCAAAAGGGGAAAAACTGTTTTTT,once,-,TRBJ1-4,TRBV28
CASSELAERTDTQYF,TGTGCCAGCAGTGAACTAGCGGAACGCACAGATACGCAGTATTTT,-,TRBD2,TRBJ2-3,TRBV2
CASSTPKIPRYGYTF,TGTGCCAGCAGCACCCCAAAAATCCCCCGCTATGGCTACACCTTC,-,-,TRBJ1-2,TRBV28
CASSFFEGGHQPQHF,TGTGCCAGCAGTTTCTTTGAGGGGGGCCATCAGCCCCAGCATTTT,-,-,TRBJ1-5,TRBV28
CASLGNTIYF,TGTGCCAGCTTAGGAAACACCATATATTTT,-,-,TRBJ1-3,TRBV7-9
CASSPNRENYGYTF,TGTGCCAGCTCACCGAACAGGGAGAACTATGGCTACACCTTC,-,-,TRBJ1-2,TRBV18
CASSTPLMGTGELFF,TGTGCCAGCAGTACCCCACTAATGGGCACCGGGGAGCTGTTTTTT,once,-,TRBJ2-2,TRBV6-5
CASSLPAGSGNTIYF,TGTGCCAGCAGTCTACCCGCAGGATCCGGAAACACCATATATTTT,-,-,TRBJ1-3,TRBV28
CASSVGGLGETQYF,TGTGCCAGCAGCGTTGGGGGATTGGGAGAGACCCAGTACTTC,once,-,TRBJ2-5,TRBV7-6
CASTRTGVKGDEQFF,TGTGCCAGCACTCGGACAGGCGTGAAGGGCGATGAGCAGTTCTTC,-,TRBD1,TRBJ2-1,TRBV18
CASSSALTGRVFPIYF,TGTGCCAGCAGTTCTGCCCTAACAGGGAGAGTCTTCCCCATATATTTT,-,-,TRBJ1-3,TRBV28